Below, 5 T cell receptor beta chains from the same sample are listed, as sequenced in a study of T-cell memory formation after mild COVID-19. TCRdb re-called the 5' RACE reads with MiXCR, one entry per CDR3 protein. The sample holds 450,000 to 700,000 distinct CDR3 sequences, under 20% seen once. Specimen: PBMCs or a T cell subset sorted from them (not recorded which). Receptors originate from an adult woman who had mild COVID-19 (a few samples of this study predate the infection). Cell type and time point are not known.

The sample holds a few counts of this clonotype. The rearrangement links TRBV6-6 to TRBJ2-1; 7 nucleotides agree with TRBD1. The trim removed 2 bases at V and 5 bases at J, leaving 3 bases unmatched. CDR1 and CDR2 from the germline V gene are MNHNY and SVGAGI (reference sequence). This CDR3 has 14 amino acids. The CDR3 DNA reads TGTGCCAGCAGTTACCAGGGGGATGACAATGAGCAGTTCTTC. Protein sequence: CASSYQGDDNEQFF.

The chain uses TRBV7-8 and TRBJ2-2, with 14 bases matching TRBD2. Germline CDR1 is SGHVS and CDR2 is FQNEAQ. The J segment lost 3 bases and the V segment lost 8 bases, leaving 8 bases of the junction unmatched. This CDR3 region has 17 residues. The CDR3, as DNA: TGTGCCAGCGCTGGTCTGGGACTAGCGGGAGACACCGGGGAGCTGTTTTTT. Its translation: CASAGLGLAGDTGELFF. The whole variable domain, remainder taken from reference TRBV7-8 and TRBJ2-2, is GAGVSQSPRYKVAKRGQDVALRCDPISGHVSLFWYQQALGQGPEFLTYFQNEAQLDKSGLPSDRFFAERPEGSVSTLKIQRTQQEDSAVYLCASAGLGLAGDTGELFFGEGSRLTVL.

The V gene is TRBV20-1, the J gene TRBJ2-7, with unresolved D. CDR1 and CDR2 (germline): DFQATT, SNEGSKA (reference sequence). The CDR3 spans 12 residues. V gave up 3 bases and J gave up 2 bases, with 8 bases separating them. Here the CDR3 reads CSASQDTYEQYF. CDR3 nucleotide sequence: TGCAGTGCTAGTCAAGACACCTACGAGCAGTACTTC.

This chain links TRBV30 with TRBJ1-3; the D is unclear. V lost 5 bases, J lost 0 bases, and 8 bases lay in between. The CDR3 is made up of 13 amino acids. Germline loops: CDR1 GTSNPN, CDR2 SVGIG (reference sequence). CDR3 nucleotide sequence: TGTGCCTGGTCTGGCGGCTCTGGAAACACCATATATTTT. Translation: CAWSGGSGNTIYF.

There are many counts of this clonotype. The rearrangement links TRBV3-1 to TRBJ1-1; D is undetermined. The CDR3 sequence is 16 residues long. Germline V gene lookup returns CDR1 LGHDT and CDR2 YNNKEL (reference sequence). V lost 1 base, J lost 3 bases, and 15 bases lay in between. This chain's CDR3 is CASSQAGSGVDTEAFF. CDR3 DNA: TGTGCCAGCAGCCAAGCGGGGTCGGGAGTGGACACTGAAGCTTTCTTT.